This T cell receptor beta chain was obtained from a study of blood T cell repertoires in COVID-19. Study context: Nucleic acid was either cDNA or gDNA, and it came from T cells, B-cell-depleted T cells, or PBMCs.

Repertoires were generated with immunoSEQ multiplex PCR, while TCRdb's copy carries only in-frame clones and drops some. This table holds about 140,000 clones, about 89% found once. Deletions cut 6 bases from V and 5 bases from J, with 13 bases between. Germline values: CDR1 MDHEN, CDR2 SYDVKM. The CDR3 consists of 13 residues. The origin of this receptor is a man aged 60 to 69 with active or convalescent COVID-19. Sequenced material: peripheral blood. This chain joins TRBV28 and TRBJ2-5, with a possible D match to TRBD1 (5 bases). CDR3 loop: CASSPGARETQYF. CDR3 DNA sequence: TGTGCCAGCAGCCCTGGGGCTCGGGAGACCCAGTACTTC.